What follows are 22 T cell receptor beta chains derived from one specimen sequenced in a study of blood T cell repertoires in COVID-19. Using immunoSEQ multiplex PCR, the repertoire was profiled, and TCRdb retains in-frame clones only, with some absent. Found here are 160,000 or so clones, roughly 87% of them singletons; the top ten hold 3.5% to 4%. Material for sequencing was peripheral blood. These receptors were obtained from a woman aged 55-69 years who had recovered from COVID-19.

This chain's CDR3 is CSVPRGQGEQYF. DNA for the CDR3: TGCAGCGTCCCTAGGGGGCAGGGGGAGCAGTACTTC. This sequence joins TRBV29-1 and TRBJ2-7, with 7 bases aligning to TRBD1. Germline CDR1 reads SQVTM; CDR2 reads ANQGSEA. V lost 6 bases and J lost 7; bases outside the gene matches: 9. The CDR3 has 12 amino acids.

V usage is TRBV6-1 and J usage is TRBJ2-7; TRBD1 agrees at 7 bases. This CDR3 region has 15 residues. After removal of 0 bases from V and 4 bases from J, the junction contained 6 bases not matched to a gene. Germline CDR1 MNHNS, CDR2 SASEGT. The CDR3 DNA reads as TGTGCCAGCAGTGAAGCCGGGACAGTTACTTACGAGCAGTACTTC. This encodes CASSEAGTVTYEQYF.

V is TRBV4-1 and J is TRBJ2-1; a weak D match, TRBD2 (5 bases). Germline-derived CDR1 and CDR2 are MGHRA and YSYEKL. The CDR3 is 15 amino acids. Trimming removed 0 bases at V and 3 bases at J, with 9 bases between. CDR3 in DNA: TGCGCCAGCAGCCAAGATCCTGGGAGCTACAATGAGCAGTTCTTC. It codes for CASSQDPGSYNEQFF.

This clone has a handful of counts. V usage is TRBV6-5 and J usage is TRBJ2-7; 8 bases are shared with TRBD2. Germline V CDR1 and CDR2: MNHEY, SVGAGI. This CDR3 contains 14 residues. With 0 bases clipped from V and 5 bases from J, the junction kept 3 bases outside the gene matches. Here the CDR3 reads CASSYSGTSDEQYF. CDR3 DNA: TGTGCCAGCAGTTACTCAGGGACTAGTGACGAGCAGTACTTC.

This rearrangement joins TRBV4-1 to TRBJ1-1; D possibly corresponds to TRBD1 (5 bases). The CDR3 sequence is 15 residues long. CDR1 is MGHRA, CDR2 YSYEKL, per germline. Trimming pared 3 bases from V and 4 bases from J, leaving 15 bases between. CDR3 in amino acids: CASSHDGGGGTEAFF. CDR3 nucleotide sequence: TGCGCCAGCAGCCACGATGGCGGGGGAGGCACTGAAGCTTTCTTT.

DNA of the CDR3: TGTGCCAGCAGTGAAGGTCAGGGCTATGGCTACACCTTC. Translating gives CASSEGQGYGYTF. The chain combines TRBV6-1 with TRBJ1-2; maybe TRBD1 (5 bases). Germline assignment: CDR1 MNHNS and CDR2 SASEGT. The CDR3 has 13 amino acids. V lost 1 base and J lost 4, with 7 bases in between.

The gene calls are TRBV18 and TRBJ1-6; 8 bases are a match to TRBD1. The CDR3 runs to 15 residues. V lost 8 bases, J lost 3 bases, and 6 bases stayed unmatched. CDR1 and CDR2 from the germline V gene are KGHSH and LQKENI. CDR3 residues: CASNGQGNYNSPLHF. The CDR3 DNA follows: TGTGCCAGCAACGGACAGGGAAACTATAATTCACCCCTCCACTTT.

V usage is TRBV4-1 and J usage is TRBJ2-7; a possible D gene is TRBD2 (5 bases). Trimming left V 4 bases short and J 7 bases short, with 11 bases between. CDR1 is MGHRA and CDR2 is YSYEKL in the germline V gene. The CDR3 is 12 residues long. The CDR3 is CASSRSPGEQYF. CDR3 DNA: TGCGCCAGCAGCCGCAGCCCGGGGGAGCAGTACTTC.

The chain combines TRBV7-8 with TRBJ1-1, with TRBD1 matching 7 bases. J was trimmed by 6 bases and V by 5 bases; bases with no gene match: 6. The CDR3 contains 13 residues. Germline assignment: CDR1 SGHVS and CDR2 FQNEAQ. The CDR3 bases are TGTGCCAGCAGCCATCGGACAGGATCTGAAGCTTTCTTT. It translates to CASSHRTGSEAFF.

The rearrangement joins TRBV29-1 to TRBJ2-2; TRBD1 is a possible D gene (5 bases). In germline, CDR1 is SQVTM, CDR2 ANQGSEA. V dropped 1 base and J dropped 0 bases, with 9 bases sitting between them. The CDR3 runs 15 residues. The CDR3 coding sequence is TGCAGCGTTGAAGTCGCAGGGTCGAACACCGGGGAGCTGTTTTTT. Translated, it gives CSVEVAGSNTGELFF.

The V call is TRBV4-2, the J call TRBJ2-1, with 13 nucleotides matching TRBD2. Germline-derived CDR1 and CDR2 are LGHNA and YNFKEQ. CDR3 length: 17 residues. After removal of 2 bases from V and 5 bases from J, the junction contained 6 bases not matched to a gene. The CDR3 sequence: CASSQQWGLAGNNEQFF. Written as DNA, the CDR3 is TGTGCCAGCAGCCAACAATGGGGACTAGCGGGGAACAATGAGCAGTTCTTC.

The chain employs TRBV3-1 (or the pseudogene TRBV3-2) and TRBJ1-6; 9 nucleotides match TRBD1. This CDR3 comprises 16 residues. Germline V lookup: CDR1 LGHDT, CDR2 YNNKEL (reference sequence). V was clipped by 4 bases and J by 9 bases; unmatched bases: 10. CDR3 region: CASSPTDRGQGSPLHF. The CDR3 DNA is TGTGCCAGCAGCCCTACCGACAGGGGACAGGGTTCACCCCTCCACTTT.

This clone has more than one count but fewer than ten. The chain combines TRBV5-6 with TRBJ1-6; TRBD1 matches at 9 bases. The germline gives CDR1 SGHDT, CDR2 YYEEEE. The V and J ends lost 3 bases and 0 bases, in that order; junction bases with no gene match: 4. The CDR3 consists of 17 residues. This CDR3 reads CASSSLQGASYNSPLHF. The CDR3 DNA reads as TGTGCCAGCAGCTCATTACAGGGGGCCTCCTATAATTCACCCCTCCACTTT. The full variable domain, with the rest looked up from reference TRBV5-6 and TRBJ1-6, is DAGVTQSPTHLIKTRGQQVTLRCSPKSGHDTVSWYQQALGQGPQFIFQYYEEEERQRGNFPDRFSGHQFPNYSSELNVNALLLGDSALYLCASSSLQGASYNSPLHFGNGTRLTVT.

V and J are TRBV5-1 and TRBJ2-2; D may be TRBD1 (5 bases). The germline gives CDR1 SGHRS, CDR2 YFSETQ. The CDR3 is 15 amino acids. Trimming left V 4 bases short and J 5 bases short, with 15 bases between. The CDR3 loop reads CASSPPTAGTGELFF. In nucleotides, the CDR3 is TGCGCCAGCAGCCCACCGACAGCCGGGACCGGGGAGCTGTTTTTT.

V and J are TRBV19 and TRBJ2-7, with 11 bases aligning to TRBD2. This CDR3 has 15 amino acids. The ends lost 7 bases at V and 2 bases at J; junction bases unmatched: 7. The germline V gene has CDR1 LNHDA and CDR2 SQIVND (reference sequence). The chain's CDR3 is CASTPTSGDTYEQYF. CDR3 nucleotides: TGTGCCAGTACCCCGACTAGCGGGGATACCTACGAGCAGTACTTC.

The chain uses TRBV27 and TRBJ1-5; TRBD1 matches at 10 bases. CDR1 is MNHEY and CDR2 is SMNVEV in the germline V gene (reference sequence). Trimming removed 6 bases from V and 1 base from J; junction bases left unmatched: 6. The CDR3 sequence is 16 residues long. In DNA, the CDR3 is TGTGCCAGCAGGGTCGGGACAGGGGACAGCAATCAGCCCCAGCATTTT. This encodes CASRVGTGDSNQPQHF.

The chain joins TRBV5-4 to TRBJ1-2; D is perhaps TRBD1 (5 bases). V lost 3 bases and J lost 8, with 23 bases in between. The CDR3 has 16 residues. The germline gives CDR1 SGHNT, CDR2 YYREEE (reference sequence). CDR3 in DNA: TGTGCCAGCAGCTCCCTCCCCCCGGGGGATTTAGAGGGCTACACCTTC. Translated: CASSSLPPGDLEGYTF.

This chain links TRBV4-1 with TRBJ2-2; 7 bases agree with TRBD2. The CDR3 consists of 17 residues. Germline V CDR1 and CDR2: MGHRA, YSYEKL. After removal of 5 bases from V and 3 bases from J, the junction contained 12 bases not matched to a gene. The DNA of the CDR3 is TGCGCCAGCAGCGGATCCCCCAGGGCGGGGGACACCGGGGAGCTGTTTTTT. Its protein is CASSGSPRAGDTGELFF.

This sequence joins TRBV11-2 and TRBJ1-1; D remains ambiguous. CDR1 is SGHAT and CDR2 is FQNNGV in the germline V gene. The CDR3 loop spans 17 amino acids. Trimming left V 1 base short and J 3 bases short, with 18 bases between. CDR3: CASSLGARVRHDTEAFF. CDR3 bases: TGTGCCAGCAGCTTAGGGGCGAGGGTACGCCATGACACTGAAGCTTTCTTT.

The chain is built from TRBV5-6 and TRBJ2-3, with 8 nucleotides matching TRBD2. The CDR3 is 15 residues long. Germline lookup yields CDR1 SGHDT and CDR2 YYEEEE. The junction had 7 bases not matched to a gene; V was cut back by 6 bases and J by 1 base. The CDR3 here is CASTLSGAGTDTQYF. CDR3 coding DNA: TGTGCCAGCACCCTTAGCGGGGCGGGCACAGATACGCAGTATTTT.

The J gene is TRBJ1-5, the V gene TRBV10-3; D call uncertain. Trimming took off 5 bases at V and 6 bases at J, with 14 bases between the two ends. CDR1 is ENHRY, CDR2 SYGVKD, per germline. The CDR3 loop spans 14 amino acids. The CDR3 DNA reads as TGTGCCATCAGTCCCCGCGGGATGGGTCAGCCCCAGCATTTT. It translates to CAISPRGMGQPQHF.

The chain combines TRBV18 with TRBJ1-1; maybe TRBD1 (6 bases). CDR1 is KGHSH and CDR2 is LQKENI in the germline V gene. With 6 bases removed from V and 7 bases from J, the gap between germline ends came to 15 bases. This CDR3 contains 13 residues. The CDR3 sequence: CASSPTGLNEAFF. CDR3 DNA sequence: TGTGCCAGCTCCCCCACAGGGTTAAATGAAGCTTTCTTT.